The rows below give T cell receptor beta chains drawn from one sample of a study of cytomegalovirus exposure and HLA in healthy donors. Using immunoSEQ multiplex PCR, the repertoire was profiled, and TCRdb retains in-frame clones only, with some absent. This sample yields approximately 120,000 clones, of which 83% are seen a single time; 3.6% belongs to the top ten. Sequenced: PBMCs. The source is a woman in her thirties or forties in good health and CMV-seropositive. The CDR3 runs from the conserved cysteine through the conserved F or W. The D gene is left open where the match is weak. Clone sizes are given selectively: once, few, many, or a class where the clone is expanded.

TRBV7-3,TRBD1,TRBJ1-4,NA,CASSSHPDNTRDRGREKLFF,TGTGCCAGCAGCTCACACCCCGACAATACAAGGGACAGGGGAAGGGAAAAACTGTTTTTT
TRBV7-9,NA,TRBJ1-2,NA,CSSSPRGVGYTF,TGTTCCAGCAGCCCCCGGGGAGTCGGCTACACCTTC
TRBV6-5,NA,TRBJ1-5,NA,CASSFRGEEPQHF,TGTGCCAGCAGTTTCAGAGGCGAAGAGCCCCAGCATTTT
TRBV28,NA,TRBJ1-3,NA,CASSSQQGYGNTIYF,TGTGCCAGCAGTTCGCAACAGGGATATGGAAACACCATATATTTT
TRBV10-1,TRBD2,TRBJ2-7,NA,CASSETLAGVLYEQYF,TGCGCCAGCAGTGAGACATTAGCGGGAGTCCTATACGAGCAGTACTTC
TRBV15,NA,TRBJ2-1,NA,CATSSQRLLDEQFF,TGTGCCACCAGCAGCCAAAGACTTCTCGATGAGCAGTTCTTC
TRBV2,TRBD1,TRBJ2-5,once,CASFRRGRETQYF,TGTGCCAGCTTCCGTAGGGGGCGGGAGACCCAGTACTTC
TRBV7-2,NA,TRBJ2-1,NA,CASSLASANREQFF,TGTGCCAGCAGCTTAGCGTCTGCAAATCGGGAGCAGTTCTTC
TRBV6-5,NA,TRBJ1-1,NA,CASSTVDRNTEAFF,TGTGCCAGCTCGACAGTAGATCGGAACACTGAAGCTTTCTTT
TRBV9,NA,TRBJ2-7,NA,CASSAGDGAYEQYF,TGTGCCAGCAGCGCAGGGGACGGAGCCTACGAGCAGTACTTC
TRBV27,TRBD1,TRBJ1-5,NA,CASSPDRGDQPQHF,TGTGCCAGCAGCCCGGACAGGGGGGACCAGCCCCAGCATTTT
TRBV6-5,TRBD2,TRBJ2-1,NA,CASRTGTRPYNEQFF,TGTGCCAGCAGGACCGGGACTAGACCTTACAATGAGCAGTTCTTC
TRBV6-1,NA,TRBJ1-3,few,CASSLDSASGNTIYF,TGTGCCAGCAGTTTGGACTCTGCCTCTGGAAACACCATATATTTT
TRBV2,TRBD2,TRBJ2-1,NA,CASSEGTSLLGNEQFF,TGTGCCAGCAGTGAAGGGACTAGCTTACTGGGTAATGAGCAGTTCTTC
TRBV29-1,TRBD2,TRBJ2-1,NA,CSVGGVAGPYNEQFF,TGCAGCGTGGGTGGGGTAGCGGGACCTTACAATGAGCAGTTCTTC
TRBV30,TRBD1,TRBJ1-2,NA,CAWSATGVGYGYTF,TGTGCCTGGAGTGCCACAGGGGTAGGATATGGCTACACCTTC
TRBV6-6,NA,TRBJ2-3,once,CASSYPTTADTQYF,TGTGCCAGCAGTTACCCGACTACTGCAGATACGCAGTATTTT
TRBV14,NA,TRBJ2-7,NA,CASSQRQIYEQYF,TGTGCCAGCAGCCAAAGACAGATCTACGAGCAGTACTTC
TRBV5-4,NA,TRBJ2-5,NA,CASSLGQEEETQYF,TGTGCCAGCAGCTTGGGGCAGGAGGAAGAGACCCAGTACTTC
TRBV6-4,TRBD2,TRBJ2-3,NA,CASSTSGESNTQYF,TGTGCCAGCAGTACTAGCGGGGAGTCGAATACGCAGTATTTT
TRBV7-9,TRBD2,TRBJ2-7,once,CASSLGTSGRYEQYF,TGTGCCAGCAGCCTGGGGACTAGCGGGAGGTACGAGCAGTACTTC
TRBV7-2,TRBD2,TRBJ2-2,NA,CASRPIAGEDTGELFF,TGTGCCAGCAGACCTATAGCGGGAGAGGACACCGGGGAGCTGTTTTTT
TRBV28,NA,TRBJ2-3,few,CASSLGGAPDTQYF,TGTGCCAGCAGTTTGGGGGGGGCCCCAGATACGCAGTATTTT
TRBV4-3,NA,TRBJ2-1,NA,CASSQDRAGAAYNEQFF,TGCGCCAGCAGCCAAGATCGGGCGGGGGCTGCCTACAATGAGCAGTTCTTC